The rows below give T cell receptor beta chains drawn from one sample of a study of early T cells in non-severe SARS-CoV-2 infection. TCRdb reprocessed the 5' RACE reads via MiXCR and lists one record per CDR3 protein. Here the sample spans some 82,000 distinct CDR3 sequences, over 9.5% being singletons. The material sequenced was whole blood, taken at baseline. Receptors were obtained from an adult who was a healthcare worker with PCR-confirmed SARS-CoV-2 infection or an uninfected control (not recorded which). The CDR3 runs from the conserved cysteine through the conserved F or W. Fields, in order: V gene, clone size, J gene, D gene, CDR3 protein, CDR3 DNA. D genes are given only for firm matches. Rows give clone size only sometimes, using once, few, many, or a class for an expanded clone.

V gene: TRBV2
clone size: few
J gene: TRBJ2-1
D gene: TRBD1
CDR3 protein: CASSPGQGLHNEQFF
CDR3 DNA: TGTGCCAGCAGCCCCGGACAGGGGCTTCACAATGAGCAGTTCTTC

V gene: TRBV4-2
clone size: many
J gene: TRBJ2-5
D gene: TRBD2
CDR3 protein: CASSQALAGGPPQETQYF
CDR3 DNA: TGTGCCAGCAGCCAAGCACTAGCGGGAGGGCCTCCCCAAGAGACCCAGTACTTC

V gene: TRBV9
clone size: NA
J gene: TRBJ2-2
D gene: NA
CDR3 protein: CASSGLAADGELFF
CDR3 DNA: TGTGCCAGCAGCGGGCTAGCAGCGGACGGGGAGCTGTTTTTT

V gene: TRBV19
clone size: many
J gene: TRBJ1-6
D gene: NA
CDR3 protein: CASSILNSPLHF
CDR3 DNA: TGTGCCAGTAGTATCCTGAATTCACCCCTCCACTTT

V gene: TRBV9
clone size: few
J gene: TRBJ2-3
D gene: TRBD2
CDR3 protein: CASSVTRLAGARTDTQYF
CDR3 DNA: TGTGCCAGCAGCGTAACCCGACTAGCGGGGGCCCGCACAGATACGCAGTATTTT

V gene: TRBV19
clone size: NA
J gene: TRBJ2-3
D gene: NA
CDR3 protein: CASSIGVPDTQYF
CDR3 DNA: TGTGCCAGTAGTATAGGAGTCCCAGATACGCAGTATTTT

V gene: TRBV14
clone size: NA
J gene: TRBJ2-3
D gene: TRBD2
CDR3 protein: CASSQSTSGPSTDTQYF
CDR3 DNA: TGTGCCAGCAGCCAGTCGACTAGCGGACCTAGCACAGATACGCAGTATTTT

V gene: TRBV24-1
clone size: many
J gene: TRBJ1-1
D gene: NA
CDR3 protein: CATSSGGQNTEAFF
CDR3 DNA: TGTGCCACCAGTAGCGGGGGCCAGAACACTGAAGCTTTCTTT

V gene: TRBV7-6
clone size: NA
J gene: TRBJ2-7
D gene: NA
CDR3 protein: CASSLGGGRPYF
CDR3 DNA: TGTGCCAGCAGCTTGGGCGGTGGGAGGCCGTACTTC

V gene: TRBV11-2
clone size: few
J gene: TRBJ1-2
D gene: NA
CDR3 protein: CASSPQRSGYTF
CDR3 DNA: TGTGCCAGCAGCCCCCAGCGGAGTGGCTACACCTTC

V gene: TRBV5-6
clone size: NA
J gene: TRBJ2-7
D gene: NA
CDR3 protein: CASSLAPSPAAYEQYF
CDR3 DNA: TGTGCCAGCAGCTTGGCCCCCAGCCCGGCGGCCTACGAGCAGTACTTC

V gene: TRBV21-1
clone size: few
J gene: TRBJ1-1
D gene: NA
CDR3 protein: CASSKGLVGSTEAFF
CDR3 DNA: TGTGCCAGCAGCAAAGGGTTGGTCGGGAGCACTGAAGCTTTCTTT

V gene: TRBV9
clone size: few
J gene: TRBJ2-2
D gene: TRBD2
CDR3 protein: CASSRGTSGNTGELFF
CDR3 DNA: TGTGCCAGCAGTAGGGGGACTAGCGGTAACACCGGGGAGCTGTTTTTT

V gene: TRBV29-1
clone size: few
J gene: TRBJ2-2
D gene: NA
CDR3 protein: CSAKAGANTGELFF
CDR3 DNA: TGCAGCGCCAAGGCAGGGGCGAACACCGGGGAGCTGTTTTTT

V gene: TRBV6-6
clone size: many
J gene: TRBJ1-4
D gene: NA
CDR3 protein: CASSRTAINEKLFF
CDR3 DNA: TGTGCCAGCAGTAGGACCGCCATTAATGAAAAACTGTTTTTT

V gene: TRBV4-1
clone size: NA
J gene: TRBJ2-1
D gene: NA
CDR3 protein: CASSPGHGADNEQFF
CDR3 DNA: TGCGCCAGCAGCCCCGGCCACGGGGCCGACAATGAGCAGTTCTTC

V gene: TRBV5-1
clone size: NA
J gene: TRBJ2-3
D gene: TRBD2
CDR3 protein: CASSLTSGASTDTQYF
CDR3 DNA: TGCGCCAGCAGCCTCACTAGCGGGGCTAGCACAGATACGCAGTATTTT

V gene: TRBV27
clone size: NA
J gene: TRBJ2-7
D gene: NA
CDR3 protein: CASSFRQGGEQYF
CDR3 DNA: TGTGCCAGCAGTTTTAGGCAGGGAGGCGAGCAGTACTTC

V gene: TRBV9
clone size: NA
J gene: TRBJ2-2
D gene: TRBD1
CDR3 protein: CASSPRTGVNTGELFF
CDR3 DNA: TGTGCCAGCAGCCCCCGGACAGGGGTAAACACCGGGGAGCTGTTTTTT

V gene: TRBV12-3/TRBV12-4
clone size: few
J gene: TRBJ2-7
D gene: NA
CDR3 protein: CASSFAGYYEQYF
CDR3 DNA: TGTGCCAGCAGTTTTGCAGGCTACTACGAGCAGTACTTC

V gene: TRBV29-1
clone size: few
J gene: TRBJ1-1
D gene: NA
CDR3 protein: CSVAGRRNTEAFF
CDR3 DNA: TGCAGCGTTGCCGGAAGGAGGAACACTGAAGCTTTCTTT

V gene: TRBV20-1
clone size: many
J gene: TRBJ2-3
D gene: NA
CDR3 protein: CSAVPGRGTDTQYF
CDR3 DNA: TGCAGTGCAGTGCCGGGGCGGGGCACAGATACGCAGTATTTT

V gene: TRBV7-3
clone size: NA
J gene: TRBJ1-1
D gene: NA
CDR3 protein: CASRKDRLGTEAFF
CDR3 DNA: TGTGCCAGCAGAAAGGACCGCCTGGGAACTGAAGCTTTCTTT

V gene: TRBV20-1
clone size: NA
J gene: TRBJ2-1
D gene: NA
CDR3 protein: CSALPTGPLLF
CDR3 DNA: TGCAGTGCTCTGCCGACAGGCCCCCTTCTCTTC

V gene: TRBV6-5
clone size: few
J gene: TRBJ2-1
D gene: TRBD1
CDR3 protein: CASNRGPFNEQFF
CDR3 DNA: TGTGCCAGCAACAGGGGACCCTTCAATGAGCAGTTCTTC

V gene: TRBV9
clone size: many
J gene: TRBJ1-1
D gene: NA
CDR3 protein: CASSPGMNTEAFF
CDR3 DNA: TGTGCCAGCAGCCCCGGGATGAACACTGAAGCTTTCTTT

V gene: TRBV5-1
clone size: NA
J gene: TRBJ1-1
D gene: NA
CDR3 protein: CASSRGQSDTEAFF
CDR3 DNA: TGCGCCAGCAGCCGAGGGCAGTCGGACACTGAAGCTTTCTTT

V gene: TRBV11-3
clone size: NA
J gene: TRBJ2-7
D gene: TRBD1
CDR3 protein: CASSGQGFRWQYF
CDR3 DNA: TGTGCCAGCTCCGGACAGGGATTTCGTTGGCAGTACTTC

V gene: TRBV20-1
clone size: many
J gene: TRBJ1-5
D gene: TRBD1
CDR3 protein: CSASSYGDREQPQHF
CDR3 DNA: TGCAGTGCTAGTTCGTACGGGGACAGGGAGCAGCCCCAGCATTTT

V gene: TRBV4-1
clone size: few
J gene: TRBJ1-2
D gene: TRBD1
CDR3 protein: CASSQTQGAGYGYTF
CDR3 DNA: TGCGCCAGCAGCCAAACACAGGGGGCAGGCTATGGCTACACCTTC

V gene: TRBV27
clone size: few
J gene: TRBJ2-5
D gene: TRBD2
CDR3 protein: CASSRSGGRQETQYF
CDR3 DNA: TGTGCCAGCAGCCGCTCGGGCGGGAGGCAAGAGACCCAGTACTTC

V gene: TRBV3-1
clone size: many
J gene: TRBJ2-2
D gene: NA
CDR3 protein: CASSQLEGWAGELFF
CDR3 DNA: TGTGCCAGCAGCCAACTCGAGGGGTGGGCCGGGGAGCTGTTTTTT

V gene: TRBV29-1
clone size: NA
J gene: TRBJ1-1
D gene: NA
CDR3 protein: CSVEGQPNTEAFF
CDR3 DNA: TGCAGCGTTGAAGGACAGCCGAACACTGAAGCTTTCTTT

V gene: TRBV5-1
clone size: many
J gene: TRBJ2-3
D gene: TRBD2
CDR3 protein: CASRIGGSPDTQYF
CDR3 DNA: TGCGCCAGCAGAATCGGGGGGAGCCCAGATACGCAGTATTTT

V gene: TRBV15
clone size: NA
J gene: TRBJ2-1
D gene: NA
CDR3 protein: CATSRFQADRDEQFF
CDR3 DNA: TGTGCCACCAGCAGATTCCAAGCCGATAGGGATGAGCAGTTCTTC

V gene: TRBV5-6
clone size: few
J gene: TRBJ1-1
D gene: TRBD1
CDR3 protein: CASSLARGQEAFF
CDR3 DNA: TGTGCCAGCAGCTTGGCCAGGGGACAGGAAGCTTTCTTT

V gene: TRBV7-9
clone size: few
J gene: TRBJ2-1
D gene: TRBD2
CDR3 protein: CASSLTASGALFF
CDR3 DNA: TGTGCCAGCAGCTTAACAGCTAGCGGGGCGCTTTTCTTC

V gene: TRBV6-6
clone size: few
J gene: TRBJ2-7
D gene: NA
CDR3 protein: CASSYTGGTPGEQYF
CDR3 DNA: TGTGCCAGCAGTTACACTGGCGGAACTCCTGGAGAGCAGTACTTC

V gene: TRBV29-1
clone size: NA
J gene: TRBJ2-5
D gene: NA
CDR3 protein: CSATGLETQYF
CDR3 DNA: TGCAGCGCTACAGGTTTAGAGACCCAGTACTTC

V gene: TRBV14
clone size: NA
J gene: TRBJ1-3
D gene: NA
CDR3 protein: CASSQDYGEISGNTIYF
CDR3 DNA: TGTGCCAGCAGCCAAGATTATGGGGAAATCTCTGGAAACACCATATATTTT

V gene: TRBV6-1
clone size: NA
J gene: TRBJ2-2
D gene: NA
CDR3 protein: CASRAGLLNTGELFF
CDR3 DNA: TGTGCCAGCAGGGCGGGACTCCTTAACACCGGGGAGCTGTTTTTT

V gene: TRBV9
clone size: few
J gene: TRBJ2-2
D gene: NA
CDR3 protein: CASKDSGDANTGELFF
CDR3 DNA: TGTGCCAGCAAAGATTCAGGTGATGCGAACACCGGGGAGCTGTTTTTT

V gene: TRBV4-2
clone size: many
J gene: TRBJ1-5
D gene: NA
CDR3 protein: CASSQAHRVGNQPQHF
CDR3 DNA: TGTGCCAGCAGCCAAGCTCACAGGGTTGGCAATCAGCCCCAGCATTTT

V gene: TRBV6-1
clone size: few
J gene: TRBJ2-1
D gene: TRBD2
CDR3 protein: CASTGLAGGKGEQFF
CDR3 DNA: TGTGCCAGCACGGGCCTAGCGGGGGGAAAGGGCGAGCAGTTCTTC

V gene: TRBV20-1
clone size: NA
J gene: TRBJ1-1
D gene: NA
CDR3 protein: CSADSPEVGKAFF
CDR3 DNA: TGCAGTGCTGATTCCCCTGAGGTTGGGAAAGCTTTCTTT

V gene: TRBV10-3
clone size: NA
J gene: TRBJ1-1
D gene: NA
CDR3 protein: CAISVLTGHTNFAEAFF
CDR3 DNA: TGTGCCATCAGTGTCTTAACAGGGCACACAAATTTCGCTGAAGCTTTCTTT

V gene: TRBV7-8
clone size: many
J gene: TRBJ1-6
D gene: NA
CDR3 protein: CASSLGPDPNSPLHF
CDR3 DNA: TGTGCCAGCAGCTTAGGCCCGGACCCGAATTCACCCCTCCACTTT

V gene: TRBV11-2
clone size: NA
J gene: TRBJ2-1
D gene: TRBD2
CDR3 protein: CASSPGLAGETYNEQFF
CDR3 DNA: TGTGCCAGCAGCCCGGGACTAGCGGGGGAGACCTACAATGAGCAGTTCTTC

V gene: TRBV20-1
clone size: NA
J gene: TRBJ2-3
D gene: NA
CDR3 protein: CSARDRIGLPSTDTQYF
CDR3 DNA: TGCAGTGCTAGAGATCGGATAGGACTTCCATCCACAGATACGCAGTATTTT

V gene: TRBV6-1
clone size: few
J gene: TRBJ2-1
D gene: NA
CDR3 protein: CASSEIGDSYNEQFF
CDR3 DNA: TGTGCCAGCAGTGAAATAGGGGACTCCTACAATGAGCAGTTCTTC

V gene: TRBV4-1
clone size: NA
J gene: TRBJ1-2
D gene: NA
CDR3 protein: CASSQVTLERYTF
CDR3 DNA: TGCGCCAGCAGCCAAGTAACCCTGGAACGCTACACCTTC

V gene: TRBV6-6
clone size: NA
J gene: TRBJ2-7
D gene: TRBD2
CDR3 protein: CASSPPLAGRTYEQYF
CDR3 DNA: TGTGCCAGCAGTCCCCCGCTAGCGGGGCGAACCTACGAGCAGTACTTC

V gene: TRBV7-9
clone size: many
J gene: TRBJ2-7
D gene: TRBD2
CDR3 protein: CASSLGGSASGRDEYEQYF
CDR3 DNA: TGTGCCAGCAGCTTAGGAGGTAGCGCTAGCGGGAGGGATGAATACGAGCAGTACTTC

V gene: TRBV6-6
clone size: NA
J gene: TRBJ2-2
D gene: NA
CDR3 protein: CASSYSVLTGELFF
CDR3 DNA: TGTGCCAGCAGTTACTCGGTTCTTACCGGGGAGCTGTTTTTT